Presented here are 2 T cell receptor beta chains from one specimen sequenced in a study of cytomegalovirus exposure and HLA in healthy donors. The PCR made use of 60 Vbeta and 13 Jbeta primers. Measured with immunoSEQ multiplex PCR; TCRdb has only the in-frame clones, and not every one. The sample records about 120,000 clones, around 80% being singletons. Specimen: PBMCs. These receptors were collected from a man aged 30 to 45 in good health and CMV-seronegative.

This sequence joins TRBV11-2 and TRBJ1-3; 9 bases match TRBD1. J was trimmed by 4 bases and V by 4 bases; bases with no gene match: 8. The CDR3 is made up of 16 amino acids. Germline V gives CDR1 SGHAT, CDR2 FQNNGV. The DNA of the CDR3 is TGTGCCAGCAGCTCAGGGGGACAGGGAATCGGAAACACCATATATTTT. Its protein is CASSSGGQGIGNTIYF.

The chain has TRBV12-5 and TRBJ2-3; 8 bases align to TRBD2. CDR3 length: 15 amino acids. CDR1 and CDR2 from the germline V gene are LGHNT and FRNRAP. V lost 6 bases and J lost 3; bases outside the gene matches: 8. As DNA, the CDR3 is TGTGCTAGTGGATCTGAGCGGGGGAGGACAGATACGCAGTATTTT. Its protein is CASGSERGRTDTQYF.